Below, 11 T cell receptor beta chains from the same sample are listed, as sequenced in a study of blood T cell repertoires in COVID-19. Only in-frame clones appear in the TCRdb table, and some are missing; sequencing was by immunoSEQ multiplex PCR. The sample includes about 99,000 clones, 84% of them seen just once. The sample was peripheral blood. The receptors come from a man aged 55-75 years with acute or convalescent COVID-19.

This clone was seen only once. Here the CDR3 reads CASSTRSRGMGEQFF. The CDR3 DNA follows: TGTGCCAGTAGTACTCGCAGCCGGGGGATGGGTGAGCAGTTCTTC. The rearrangement joins TRBV19 to TRBJ2-1; D may be TRBD2 (6 bases). V lost 4 bases and J lost 9, with 19 bases in between. The CDR3 loop spans 15 amino acids. Germline CDR1 is LNHDA and CDR2 is SQIVND (reference sequence). The entire variable domain, with the rest obtained from reference TRBV19 and TRBJ2-1, is as follows: DGGITQSPKYLFRKEGQNVTLSCEQNLNHDAMYWYRQDPGQGLRLIYYSQIVNDFQKGDIAEGYSVSREKKESFPLTVTSAQKNPTAFYLCASSTRSRGMGEQFFGPGTRLTVL.

There are a few counts of this clone. The chain links TRBV7-2 to TRBJ2-2, with 7 bases aligning to TRBD1. The junction had 5 bases not matched to a gene; V was cut back by 6 bases and J by 4 bases. The CDR3 has 14 residues. Germline V CDR1 and CDR2: SGHTA, FQGNSA. This chain's CDR3 is CASSRQGRTGELFF. The CDR3 DNA follows: TGTGCCAGCAGTCGACAGGGTCGCACCGGGGAGCTGTTTTTT. The full variable domain, its missing parts supplied by reference TRBV7-2 and TRBJ2-2, is GAGVSQSPSNKVTEKGKDVELRCDPISGHTALYWYRQSLGQGLEFLIYFQGNSAPDKSGLPSDRFSAERTGGSVSTLTIQRTQQEDSAVYLCASSRQGRTGELFFGEGSRLTVL.

This rearrangement joins TRBV28 to TRBJ1-3; 10 bases align to TRBD1. The CDR3 runs 15 residues. V was clipped by 6 bases and J by 2 bases; unmatched bases: 4. Germline-derived CDR1 and CDR2 are MDHEN and SYDVKM. This chain's CDR3 is CASSPTGGAGNTIYF. In DNA form, the CDR3 reads TGTGCCAGCAGCCCGACAGGGGGCGCTGGAAACACCATATATTTT.

This chain connects TRBV7-6 to TRBJ1-1, with D unclear. The CDR3 totals 14 residues. V lost 1 base and J lost 0, with 6 bases in between. The germline CDR1 and CDR2 sequences are SGHVS and FNYEAQ. The CDR3 nucleotides are TGTGCCAGCAGCTTAGAACAAATGAACACTGAAGCTTTCTTT. Translating it yields CASSLEQMNTEAFF.

This clone was seen a few times. J is TRBJ1-4 and V is TRBV7-9; D gene uncertain. CDR1 and CDR2 from the germline V gene are SEHNR and FQNEAQ (reference sequence). The CDR3 is 14 amino acids. The V gene lost 1 base and the J gene lost 8 bases, with 11 bases spanning the gap. Here the CDR3 DNA reads TGTGCCAGCAGCTTAGTGGGCGGAGGGGAAAAACTGTTTTTT. It yields the protein CASSLVGGGEKLFF.

V gene TRBV9 combines with J gene TRBJ2-5; D is perhaps TRBD1 (6 bases). The CDR3 totals 15 residues. The germline gives CDR1 SGDLS, CDR2 YYNGEE. Trimming removed 4 bases at V and 4 bases at J, with 17 bases between. The DNA of the CDR3 is TGTGCCAGCAGCCCCCTGGACAGTAACCGAGAGACCCAGTACTTC. The encoded protein is CASSPLDSNRETQYF. Complete variable domain (other parts from reference TRBV9 and TRBJ2-5): DSGVTQTPKHLITATGQRVTLRCSPRSGDLSVYWYQQSLDQGLQFLIQYYNGEERAKGNILERFSAQQFPDLHSELNLSSLELGDSALYFCASSPLDSNRETQYFGPGTRLLVL.

This rearrangement joins TRBV7-6 to TRBJ1-4; 11 nucleotides match TRBD1. Germline CDR1 is SGHVS and CDR2 is FNYEAQ. V lost 4 bases to trimming and J lost 6 bases; unmatched junction nucleotides: 1. The CDR3 is 14 amino acids. DNA of the CDR3: TGTGCCAGCAGCTGGGGACAGGGGGATGAAAAACTGTTTTTT. This encodes CASSWGQGDEKLFF.

The J gene is TRBJ2-3, the V gene TRBV7-6; 10 bases map to TRBD2. Looked up from germline, CDR1 is SGHVS and CDR2 is FNYEAQ. CDR3 length equals 15 residues. Trimming cost V 5 bases and J 6 bases; bases outside gene matches: 8. CDR3 protein: CASSLSGRAGDTQYF. As DNA, the CDR3 is TGTGCCAGCAGCCTGAGCGGGAGGGCCGGCGATACGCAGTATTTT.

For the CDR3, the DNA is TGCGCCAGCAGTGGGGACACTATGCACACTGAAGCTTTCTTT. Its protein product is CASSGDTMHTEAFF. The V and J genes are TRBV10-2 and TRBJ1-1; TRBD1 is a possible D gene (6 bases). This CDR3 region has 14 residues. The germline CDR1 and CDR2 sequences are WSHSY and SAAADI. Trimming stripped 4 bases from V and 3 bases from J, with 12 bases between.

The chain combines TRBV2 with TRBJ1-2; TRBD1 agrees at 8 bases. With 3 bases clipped from V and 6 bases from J, the junction kept 3 bases outside the gene matches. Germline assignment: CDR1 SNHLY and CDR2 FYNNEI. This CDR3 comprises 13 residues. CDR3 nucleotide sequence: TGTGCCAGCAGTGAGAACAGGGGGAATGGCTACACCTTC. It specifies CASSENRGNGYTF.

The chain links TRBV28 to TRBJ1-1; 10 positions agree with TRBD1. With V trimmed by 9 bases and J by 1 base, 14 bases remained unmatched. The CDR3 is 17 amino acids. Per germline, CDR1 MDHEN and CDR2 SYDVKM. CDR3 DNA: TGTGCCAGTAGAACCCCGGGACAGGGGTTCGGGAACACTGAAGCTTTCTTT. It specifies CASRTPGQGFGNTEAFF.